Listed below are T cell receptor beta chains from one sample, sequenced in a study of OX40 agonist ivuxolimab in advanced cancers. Profiled with immunoSEQ multiplex PCR; TCRdb holds only in-frame clones, not every one. The sample lists about 80,000 clones; 80% to 90% were seen once. The material sequenced was CD4+ or CD8+ T cells sorted from blood, taken in a trial of the OX40 agonist ivuxolimab. These receptors were taken from an adult with an advanced solid tumor such as melanoma, head and neck, liver or kidney cancer. Each CDR3 is given with its conserved first and last residue. The D gene is left open where the match is weak. Rows may omit the clone size; those that give it use once, few, many or a size class.

size	V	J	D	CDR3	DNA
few	TRBV27	TRBJ2-2	NA	CASSLERLAPGELFF	TGTGCCAGCAGCCTCGAGAGATTGGCTCCCGGGGAGCTGTTTTTT
NA	TRBV5-6	TRBJ1-2	NA	CASSLGAGLNYGYTF	TGTGCCAGCAGCTTGGGGGCGGGATTGAACTATGGCTACACCTTC
NA	TRBV6-5	TRBJ1-2	NA	CASSYSSAGNYGYTF	TGTGCCAGCAGTTACTCTTCGGCAGGGAACTATGGCTACACCTTC
NA	TRBV7-8	TRBJ1-2	NA	CASSLSDTPNYGYTF	TGTGCCAGCAGCTTATCGGACACCCCTAACTATGGCTACACCTTC
NA	TRBV5-1	TRBJ2-6	TRBD2	CASSPGGGANSGANVLTF	TGCGCCAGCAGCCCCGGCGGGGGGGCCAACTCTGGGGCCAACGTCCTGACTTTC
NA	TRBV7-2	TRBJ2-5	NA	CASSLVFETQYF	TGTGCCAGCAGCTTAGTCTTCGAGACCCAGTACTTC
NA	TRBV18	TRBJ2-2	TRBD1	CASSPRFSGTGSTGELFF	TGTGCCAGCTCGCCCCGATTCTCCGGGACAGGGAGCACCGGGGAGCTGTTTTTT
NA	TRBV28	TRBJ2-2	NA	CASSLLQTGELFF	TGTGCCAGCAGTTTGTTGCAAACCGGGGAGCTGTTTTTT
NA	TRBV7-2	TRBJ2-5	NA	CASSLGGFNRGTQYF	TGTGCCAGCAGCTTAGGCGGCTTTAATCGAGGGACCCAGTACTTC
NA	TRBV21-1	TRBJ2-7	NA	CASSKCQDRGIYEQYF	TGTGCCAGCAGCAAATGCCAGGACAGGGGGATCTACGAGCAGTACTTC
NA	TRBV6-1	TRBJ2-3	NA	CASSEGLLRDTQYF	TGTGCCAGCAGTGAAGGTTTATTGCGAGATACGCAGTATTTT
NA	TRBV7-9	TRBJ2-7	NA	CASSLPPSYEQYF	TGTGCCAGCAGCTTACCCCCCTCCTACGAGCAGTACTTC
NA	TRBV2	TRBJ1-2	TRBD1	CASSPGQGGYGYTF	TGTGCCAGCAGTCCAGGACAGGGGGGCTATGGCTACACCTTC
NA	TRBV5-6	TRBJ2-7	NA	CASSLVWGGPYEQYF	TGTGCCAGCAGCTTGGTTTGGGGCGGTCCCTACGAGCAGTACTTC
NA	TRBV11-2	TRBJ1-3	NA	CASSLGGPNTIYF	TGTGCCAGCAGCTTAGGTGGTCCGAACACCATATATTTT
NA	TRBV11-2	TRBJ2-1	TRBD1	CASSLDDWQGAYNEQFF	TGTGCCAGCAGCTTAGATGACTGGCAGGGGGCCTACAATGAGCAGTTCTTC
NA	TRBV12-5	TRBJ2-5	TRBD2	CASGLGLAETQYF	TGTGCTAGTGGCCTTGGACTAGCGGAGACCCAGTACTTC
NA	TRBV7-9	TRBJ1-4	NA	CASSLVGAGSGSDEKLFF	TGTGCCAGCAGCTTAGTCGGGGCAGGCTCTGGTTCGGATGAAAAACTGTTTTTT
NA	TRBV7-9	TRBJ2-1	NA	CASSLAGEGWFF	TGTGCCAGCAGCTTAGCGGGGGAAGGATGGTTCTTC
NA	TRBV11-3	TRBJ1-3	NA	CASTKNGNTIYF	TGTGCCAGCACGAAGAATGGAAACACCATATATTTT
NA	TRBV15	TRBJ2-7	NA	CATSKYKVASYEQYF	TGTGCCACCAGCAAATACAAGGTAGCGTCCTACGAGCAGTACTTC
NA	TRBV18	TRBJ2-2	NA	CASSPPVTGELFF	TGTGCCAGCTCACCACCGGTCACCGGGGAGCTGTTTTTT
NA	TRBV15	TRBJ2-1	TRBD2	CATSRDPQAGGSYNEQFF	TGTGCCACCAGCAGAGATCCCCAAGCGGGAGGCTCCTACAATGAGCAGTTCTTC
NA	TRBV5-1	TRBJ2-1	TRBD2	CASSPERGLAGGHSYNEQFF	TGCGCCAGCAGCCCGGAGAGGGGACTAGCGGGAGGTCACTCCTACAATGAGCAGTTCTTC
NA	TRBV15	TRBJ2-7	NA	CATSIQVGQPGEQYF	TGTGCCACCAGCATACAGGTTGGCCAACCCGGCGAGCAGTACTTC
NA	TRBV5-4	TRBJ2-1	TRBD2	CASSFASGRAWNEQFF	TGTGCCAGCAGCTTTGCCAGCGGGAGGGCCTGGAATGAGCAGTTCTTC
NA	TRBV7-9	TRBJ2-5	NA	CASWRDQETQYF	TGTGCCAGCTGGAGGGATCAAGAGACCCAGTACTTC
NA	TRBV10-1	TRBJ2-5	TRBD2	CASSEGLAGKETQYF	TGCGCCAGCAGTGAGGGACTAGCGGGGAAAGAGACCCAGTACTTC
NA	TRBV7-9	TRBJ1-4	NA	CASSLAATNEKLFF	TGTGCCAGCAGCTTGGCAGCAACTAATGAAAAACTGTTTTTT
NA	TRBV10-3	TRBJ2-1	TRBD2	CAIGTSSYNEQFF	TGTGCCATCGGGACTAGCTCCTACAATGAGCAGTTCTTC
NA	TRBV28	TRBJ2-7	NA	CASSLGPSFEQYF	TGTGCCAGCAGTTTAGGCCCCTCATTCGAGCAGTACTTC
NA	TRBV18	TRBJ2-1	TRBD2	CASLGLAENNEQFF	TGTGCCAGCCTGGGACTAGCGGAGAACAATGAGCAGTTCTTC
NA	TRBV18	TRBJ2-7	NA	CASSPIRDSYEQYF	TGTGCCAGCTCACCTATAAGAGACTCCTACGAGCAGTACTTC